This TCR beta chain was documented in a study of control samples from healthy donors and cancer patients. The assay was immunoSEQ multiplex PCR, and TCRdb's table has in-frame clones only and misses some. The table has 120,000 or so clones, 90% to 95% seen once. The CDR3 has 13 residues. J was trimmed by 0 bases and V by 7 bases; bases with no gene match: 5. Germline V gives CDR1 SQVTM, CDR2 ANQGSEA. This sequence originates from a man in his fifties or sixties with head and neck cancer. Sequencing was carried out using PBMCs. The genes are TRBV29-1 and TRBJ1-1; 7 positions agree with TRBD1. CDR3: CSALQGMNTEAFF. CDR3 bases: TGCAGCGCTCTACAGGGGATGAACACTGAAGCTTTCTTT.